Reported below is one T cell receptor beta chain. What it binds is unknown. The data are from a study of beta chain features in type 1 diabetes. About the study: The patient and healthy donor groups were comparable for age, gender and cell yields. All of the samples together had 107,917,701 sorted cells examined. Study-wide results and limits: VDJ junctions from type 1 diabetes patients carried fewer insertions and larger deletions. Within each of all four CD4+ subsets, Type 1 diabetes patients had TCRB CDR3s that were moderately but significantly shorter. PCR may have favored shorter templates equally in patients and controls.

Sequencing targeted expressed TCRB transcripts, as all isolated RNA had been reverse transcribed. Produced via immunoSEQ multiplex PCR; TCRdb's table is partial and in-frame only. The data hold approximately 170,000 clones, with 50% to 70% observed a single time. Trimming left V 4 bases short and J 0 bases short, with 10 bases between. Germline V lookup: CDR1 SGHTA, CDR2 FQGNSA. The CDR3 contains 15 residues. The sequence was obtained from a young man with type 1 diabetes. The V and J genes are TRBV7-2 and TRBJ2-1; weak D call: TRBD1 (6 bases). Sequences were obtained from naive CD4+ T cells from blood. This CDR3 reads CASSSEGDSYNEQFF. DNA for the CDR3: TGTGCCAGCAGCTCTGAGGGGGACTCCTACAATGAGCAGTTCTTC.